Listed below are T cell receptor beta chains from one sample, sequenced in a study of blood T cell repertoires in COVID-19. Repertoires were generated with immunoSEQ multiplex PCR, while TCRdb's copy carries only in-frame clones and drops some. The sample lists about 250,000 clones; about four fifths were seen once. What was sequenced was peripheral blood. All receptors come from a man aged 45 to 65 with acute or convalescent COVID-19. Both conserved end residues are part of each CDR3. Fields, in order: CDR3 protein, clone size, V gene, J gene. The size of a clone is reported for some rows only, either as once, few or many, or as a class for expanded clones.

CDR3: CASSRVDGELFF; size: .; V: TRBV9; J: TRBJ2-2
CDR3: CASSVFTGAFSGNTIYF; size: .; V: TRBV9; J: TRBJ1-3
CDR3: CATSDAGQGIKQFF; size: few; V: TRBV24-1; J: TRBJ2-1
CDR3: CASSIIPAGGPETQYF; size: .; V: TRBV19; J: TRBJ2-5
CDR3: CASSEWAGSFANYGYTF; size: once; V: TRBV6-1; J: TRBJ1-2
CDR3: CASSIRDRGSGYTF; size: once; V: TRBV6-5; J: TRBJ1-2
CDR3: CASSPGEGANGELFF; size: .; V: TRBV23-1; J: TRBJ2-2
CDR3: CASSLVGGSTDTQYF; size: .; V: TRBV6-4; J: TRBJ2-3
CDR3: CASSGSGDYGYTF; size: few; V: TRBV10-1; J: TRBJ1-2
CDR3: CASSIKAGPLNEQFF; size: .; V: TRBV19; J: TRBJ2-1
CDR3: CASSEATGSEQYF; size: .; V: TRBV2; J: TRBJ2-7
CDR3: CASSPRTGASAQHF; size: .; V: TRBV27; J: TRBJ1-5
CDR3: CASSVTGGGEKLFF; size: .; V: TRBV9; J: TRBJ1-4